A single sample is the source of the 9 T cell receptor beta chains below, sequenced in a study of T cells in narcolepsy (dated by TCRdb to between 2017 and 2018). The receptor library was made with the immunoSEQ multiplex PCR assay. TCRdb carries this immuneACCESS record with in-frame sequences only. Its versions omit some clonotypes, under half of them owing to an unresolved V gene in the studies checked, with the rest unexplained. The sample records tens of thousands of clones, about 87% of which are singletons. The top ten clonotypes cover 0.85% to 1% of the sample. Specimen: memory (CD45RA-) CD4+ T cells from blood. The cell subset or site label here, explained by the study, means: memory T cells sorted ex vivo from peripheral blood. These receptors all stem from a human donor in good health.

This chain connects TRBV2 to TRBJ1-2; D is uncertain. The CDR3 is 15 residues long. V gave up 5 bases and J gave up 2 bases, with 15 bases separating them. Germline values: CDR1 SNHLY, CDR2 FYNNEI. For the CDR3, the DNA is TGTGCCAGCAGTAGGAACAGATTACCGAACTATGGCTACACCTTC. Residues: CASSRNRLPNYGYTF.

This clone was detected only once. CDR3 residues: CASSSPGLAYEQYF. The CDR3 DNA is TGTGCCAGCAGCTCCCCGGGACTAGCTTACGAGCAGTACTTC. The rearrangement joins TRBV7-2 to TRBJ2-7, with 9 nucleotides matching TRBD2. Germline lookup yields CDR1 SGHTA and CDR2 FQGNSA. The CDR3 has 14 residues. After removal of 4 bases from V and 4 bases from J, the junction contained 5 bases not matched to a gene.

The CDR3 nucleotides read TGTGCCAGCAGCACCTACCCACTCGCGGGCCGTACTTTTCAGCCCCAGCATTTT. This encodes CASSTYPLAGRTFQPQHF. The chain carries TRBV21-1 and TRBJ1-5. TRBV21-1 is a pseudogene segment. The CDR3 spans 18 residues.

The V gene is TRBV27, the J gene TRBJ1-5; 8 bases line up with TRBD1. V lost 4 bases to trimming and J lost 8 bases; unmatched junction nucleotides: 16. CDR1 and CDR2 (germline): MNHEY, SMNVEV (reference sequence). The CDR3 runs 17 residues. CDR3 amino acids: CASSSRSRQGRSEPQHF. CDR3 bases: TGTGCCAGCAGTTCTCGTTCGCGACAGGGGAGGTCGGAGCCCCAGCATTTT.

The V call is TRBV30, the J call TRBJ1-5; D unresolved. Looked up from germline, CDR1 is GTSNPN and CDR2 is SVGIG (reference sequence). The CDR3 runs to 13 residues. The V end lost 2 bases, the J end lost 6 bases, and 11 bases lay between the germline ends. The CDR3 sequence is CAWSLRGFQPQHF. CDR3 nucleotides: TGTGCCTGGAGTCTTCGTGGATTTCAGCCCCAGCATTTT.

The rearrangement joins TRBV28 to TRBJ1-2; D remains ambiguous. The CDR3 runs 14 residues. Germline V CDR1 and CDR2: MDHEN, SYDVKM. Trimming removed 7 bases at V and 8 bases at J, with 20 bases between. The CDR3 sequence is CASTLSGSAKGYTF. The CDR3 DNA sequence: TGTGCCAGCACCCTGTCTGGGTCTGCCAAAGGCTACACCTTC.

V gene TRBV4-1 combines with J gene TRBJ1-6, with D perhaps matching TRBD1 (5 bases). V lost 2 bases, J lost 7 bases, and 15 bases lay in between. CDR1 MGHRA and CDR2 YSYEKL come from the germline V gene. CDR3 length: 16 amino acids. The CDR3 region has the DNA TGCGCCAGCAGCCAATCGAGATTAGGGGAGAATTCACCCCTCCACTTT. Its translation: CASSQSRLGENSPLHF.

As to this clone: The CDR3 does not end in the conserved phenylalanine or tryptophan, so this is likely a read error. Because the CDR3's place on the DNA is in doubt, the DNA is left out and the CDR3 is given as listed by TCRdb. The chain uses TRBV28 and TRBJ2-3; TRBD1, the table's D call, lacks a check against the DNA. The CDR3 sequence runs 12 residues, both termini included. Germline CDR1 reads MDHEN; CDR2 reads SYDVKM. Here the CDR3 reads CASSLGQGALEY.

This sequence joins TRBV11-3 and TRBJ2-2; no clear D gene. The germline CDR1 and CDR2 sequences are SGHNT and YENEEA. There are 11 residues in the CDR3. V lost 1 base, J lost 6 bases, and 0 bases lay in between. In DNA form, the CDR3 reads TGTGCCAGCAGCTTAGCCGGGGAGCTGTTTTTT. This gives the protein CASSLAGELFF.